This TCR beta chain originates from a study of cytomegalovirus exposure and HLA in healthy donors. Looking at the study overall: The same platform as the 500 to 700 first-cohort repertoires was used for the 120 validation repertoires, a later analysis reported.

Study findings and constraints: The classifier reportedly diagnosed cytomegalovirus status with high sensitivity and specificity. Many donors shared some public TCRs, even though most TCR sequences were rare. 164 TCR beta chains were listed as cytomegalovirus-associated.

This table comes from immunoSEQ multiplex PCR, and its TCRdb copy is limited to in-frame clones, with some not included. The top ten hold 1.5% to 1.9% of the sample, which has roughly 73,000 clones, 94% seen once. Points on this clone: Its target is unknown.

The CDR3 is 13 residues long. Germline values: CDR1 MNHNY, CDR2 SVGAGI (reference sequence). Trimming took 3 bases from V and 1 from J, leaving 3 bases between them. The sample was PBMCs. This TCR derives from a man younger than 30 in good health and CMV-seropositive. V is TRBV6-6 and J is TRBJ2-2; D uncertain. CDR3 residues: CASSYMNTGELFF. Written as DNA, the CDR3 is TGTGCCAGCAGTTATATGAACACCGGGGAGCTGTTTTTT.